The 28 T cell receptor beta chains reported below all come from one sample, sequenced in a study of cytomegalovirus exposure and HLA in healthy donors. PCR primers comprised 60 Vbeta and 13 Jbeta primers. TCRdb's copy holds only in-frame clones and misses some; the assay was immunoSEQ multiplex PCR. The table shows about 120,000 clones, with 60% to 80% occurring only once. Sequenced sample: PBMCs. The receptors were sampled from a young man in good health and CMV-seronegative.

The V call is TRBV14, the J call TRBJ1-1, with D unresolved. There are 14 residues in the CDR3. V dropped 0 bases and J dropped 10 bases, with 15 bases sitting between them. Germline V gene lookup returns CDR1 SGHDN and CDR2 FVKESK. The CDR3 is CASSQELLPEIAFF. The CDR3 DNA reads as TGTGCCAGCAGCCAAGAACTACTACCTGAAATAGCTTTCTTT.

The chain recombines TRBV4-2 with TRBJ1-2, with 8 bases fitting TRBD1. Germline V gives CDR1 LGHNA, CDR2 YNFKEQ. CDR3 length: 15 residues. V gave up 3 bases and J gave up 5 bases; unmatched junction bases: 8. In DNA form, the CDR3 reads TGTGCCAGCAGCCAGCTTGGACAGGGAGGTTATGGCTACACCTTC. Protein sequence: CASSQLGQGGYGYTF.

This CDR3 is CASSLSLAETQYF. The CDR3, as DNA: TGCGCCAGCAGCTTGAGTCTAGCGGAGACCCAGTACTTC. The chain is built from TRBV5-1 and TRBJ2-5; TRBD2 is a possible D gene (6 bases). Germline loops: CDR1 SGHRS, CDR2 YFSETQ. This CDR3 is 13 amino acids long. The V end lost 1 base, the J end lost 5 bases, and 9 bases lay between the germline ends. Together with reference TRBV5-1 and TRBJ2-5, the CDR3 gives the full variable domain: KAGVTQTPRYLIKTRGQQVTLSCSPISGHRSVSWYQQTPGQGLQFLFEYFSETQRNKGNFPGRFSGRQFSNSRSEMNVSTLELGDSALYLCASSLSLAETQYFGPGTRLLVL.

The genes are TRBV2 and TRBJ1-1; D uncertain. The CDR3 contains 12 residues. Per germline, CDR1 SNHLY and CDR2 FYNNEI. With 3 bases removed from V and 11 bases from J, the gap between germline ends came to 13 bases. CDR3 sequence: CASSDGGLWAFF. As DNA, the CDR3 is TGTGCCAGCAGTGACGGCGGCCTCTGGGCTTTCTTT.

This chain joins TRBV5-5 and TRBJ2-5; no reliable D call. This CDR3 has 15 residues. The germline CDR1 and CDR2 sequences are SGHKS and YYEKEE (reference sequence). The V end lost 5 bases, the J end lost 0 bases, and 14 bases lay between the germline ends. In nucleotides, the CDR3 is TGTGCCAGCAGTTACAATCGACTGTACCAAGAGACCCAGTACTTC. It encodes CASSYNRLYQETQYF.

The chain uses TRBV10-2 and TRBJ2-3, with D perhaps matching TRBD2 (6 bases). V was pared by 6 bases and J by 1 base, with 17 bases between. The CDR3 is made up of 16 amino acids. Germline CDR1 WSHSY, CDR2 SAAADI. CDR3 nucleotide sequence: TGCGCCAGCAGAGCCCAGAGCGGGCTCGGCACAGATACGCAGTATTTT. Amino acids: CASRAQSGLGTDTQYF.

This clone was counted between two and nine times. One end of the junction does not line up with germline, which may come from a read error. The chain uses TRBV7-9 and TRBJ2-7, with 7 bases identical to TRBD1. The CDR3 length is 10 residues. Germline V lookup: CDR1 SEHNR, CDR2 FQNEAQ (reference sequence). CDR3 protein: CSSSLGTATF. CDR3 nucleotide sequence: TGTTCCAGCAGCCTGGGGACAGCTACATTC.

The chain combines TRBV4-1 with TRBJ1-2; TRBD1 matches at 10 bases. Germline CDR1 and CDR2: MGHRA and YSYEKL. The CDR3 has 16 amino acids. V lost 0 bases and J lost 1; bases outside the gene matches: 2. This CDR3 is CASSQDGTGVNYGYTF. The CDR3, as DNA: TGCGCCAGCAGCCAAGATGGGACAGGGGTTAACTATGGCTACACCTTC.

The rearrangement uses TRBV27 and TRBJ2-5, with unresolved D. Trimming cost V 0 bases and J 4 bases, with 12 bases left between them. This CDR3 region has 15 residues. CDR1 MNHEY and CDR2 SMNVEV come from the germline V gene (reference sequence). As DNA, the CDR3 is TGTGCCAGCAGTTTATCTGGCATAAGAGGAGAGACCCAGTACTTC. Protein product: CASSLSGIRGETQYF.

The V call is TRBV7-6, the J call TRBJ2-3, with 9 nucleotides matching TRBD2. The CDR3 covers 19 residues. Germline trimming cut 2 bases from V and 1 base from J; bases unmatched to any gene: 13. The germline CDR1 and CDR2 sequences are SGHVS and FNYEAQ. CDR3 loop: CASSLRFGLAGNRTDTQYF. The CDR3 DNA follows: TGTGCCAGCAGCTTAAGGTTCGGTCTAGCGGGGAACCGCACAGATACGCAGTATTTT.

The gene calls are TRBV7-8 and TRBJ1-5; 9 nucleotides match TRBD1. CDR3 length equals 16 residues. Germline assignment: CDR1 SGHVS and CDR2 FQNEAQ. With V trimmed by 5 bases and J by 4 bases, 9 bases remained unmatched. DNA of the CDR3: TGTGCCAGCAGCCCCTGGGGACAGGGAGTAAATCAGCCCCAGCATTTT. Encoded protein: CASSPWGQGVNQPQHF.

The V and J genes are TRBV30 and TRBJ1-1; no reliable D call. CDR3 length equals 13 residues. Per the germline V gene, CDR1 is GTSNPN and CDR2 is SVGIG (reference sequence). V was trimmed by 0 bases and J by 5 bases, leaving 10 bases between them. The CDR3 DNA follows: TGTGCCTGGAGTGTAAGGGCGGGAACTGAAGCTTTCTTT. It is translated as CAWSVRAGTEAFF.

The rearrangement joins TRBV13 to TRBJ2-5; 7 bases fit TRBD1. Judging by the DNA end, TRBJ2-7 fits better; the J call may be wrong. The germline gives CDR1 PRHDT, CDR2 FYEKMQ (reference sequence). This CDR3 has 16 residues. The CDR3 spells CASSHSLDRDKDEQYF. As DNA, the CDR3 is TGTGCCAGCAGTCACTCACTCGACAGGGATAAGGACGAGCAGTACTTC.

This CDR3 reads CASSTGLAGGFSTDTQYF. DNA of the CDR3: TGCGCCAGCAGCACCGGACTAGCGGGGGGGTTTAGCACAGATACGCAGTATTTT. This chain joins TRBV5-1 and TRBJ2-3; TRBD2 matches 15 bases. The CDR3 runs to 18 residues. Germline V gene lookup returns CDR1 SGHRS and CDR2 YFSETQ. V shed 4 bases and J 0 bases; nucleotides not matched to a gene: 6.

The chain couples TRBV7-9 to TRBJ1-4; 10 positions match TRBD1. V lost 5 bases to trimming and J lost 6 bases; unmatched junction nucleotides: 15. Germline assignment: CDR1 SEHNR and CDR2 FQNEAQ (reference sequence). CDR3 length equals 18 residues. In DNA, the CDR3 is TGTGCCAGCAGCCACGCGTCCCGGGACAGGGGTTGGCATGAAAAACTGTTTTTT. It codes for CASSHASRDRGWHEKLFF.

J is TRBJ1-5 and V is TRBV23-1; the D gene is possibly TRBD1 (6 bases). TRBV23-1 is flagged as an ORF with uncertain function. V was shortened by 2 bases and J by 10 bases, with 12 bases between the two germline ends. The CDR3 has 13 residues. Written as DNA, the CDR3 is TGCGCCAGCAGTCAAGGGACAATCAGACCCCAGCATTTT. This encodes CASSQGTIRPQHF.

The chain has TRBV11-2 and TRBJ2-3; D might be TRBD2 (6 bases). This CDR3 has 15 amino acids. Per the germline V gene, CDR1 is SGHAT and CDR2 is FQNNGV. V was cut by 1 base and J by 0 bases, with 8 bases left in between. CDR3 region: CASSLVLASTDTQYF. Here the CDR3 DNA reads TGTGCCAGCAGCTTAGTACTAGCTAGCACAGATACGCAGTATTTT.

This clone was found a few times. The genes are TRBV10-3 and TRBJ1-5; D uncertain. Germline lookup yields CDR1 ENHRY and CDR2 SYGVKD. The CDR3 totals 12 residues. Trimming stripped 0 bases from V and 7 bases from J, with 4 bases between. CDR3 sequence (DNA): TGTGCCATCAGTGAGTCTCTACAGCCCCAGCATTTT. Protein product: CAISESLQPQHF.

The chain has TRBV5-4 and TRBJ1-2; possibly TRBD1 for D (6 bases). Germline lookup yields CDR1 SGHNT and CDR2 YYREEE (reference sequence). There are 16 residues in the CDR3. The V and J ends lost 4 bases and 4 bases respectively, with 20 bases between them. The CDR3 DNA reads as TGTGCCAGCAGCCCGGCAACTACGACAGGCCTCTATGGCTACACCTTC. Amino acids: CASSPATTTGLYGYTF.

The chain carries TRBV7-9 and TRBJ2-7; D might be TRBD1 (6 bases). This CDR3 has 15 amino acids. The V gene lost 4 bases and the J gene lost 2 bases, with 15 bases spanning the gap. Germline assignment: CDR1 SEHNR and CDR2 FQNEAQ (reference sequence). The CDR3 bases are TGTGCCAGCAGCTACGGCGAGGACAGTACCTACGAGCAGTACTTC. Encoded protein: CASSYGEDSTYEQYF.

The chain carries TRBV5-1 and TRBJ1-1; 9 bases are a match to TRBD1. The germline gives CDR1 SGHRS, CDR2 YFSETQ. This CDR3 region has 14 residues. V gave up 4 bases and J gave up 3 bases; unmatched junction bases: 4. The CDR3, as DNA: TGCGCCAGCAGCCCCGGGACAGGGTACACTGAAGCTTTCTTT. Amino acid sequence: CASSPGTGYTEAFF.

This clone was detected only a few times. V usage is TRBV5-1 and J usage is TRBJ1-4; 10 bases fit TRBD1. Looked up from germline, CDR1 is SGHRS and CDR2 is YFSETQ. Germline trimming cut 4 bases from V and 7 bases from J; bases unmatched to any gene: 7. The length of the CDR3 is 15 residues. CDR3 sequence: CASSVAGQGIEKLFF. The CDR3 DNA sequence: TGCGCCAGCAGCGTAGCGGGACAGGGGATTGAAAAACTGTTTTTT. The whole variable domain, filled in from reference TRBV5-1 and TRBJ1-4, reads KAGVTQTPRYLIKTRGQQVTLSCSPISGHRSVSWYQQTPGQGLQFLFEYFSETQRNKGNFPGRFSGRQFSNSRSEMNVSTLELGDSALYLCASSVAGQGIEKLFFGSGTQLSVL.

This chain links TRBV9 with TRBJ1-1, with D possibly TRBD1 on 5 matching bases. The V end was cut by 1 base, the J end by 5 bases, with 12 bases between. Germline CDR1 and CDR2: SGDLS and YYNGEE. The CDR3 spans 14 residues. The CDR3 loop is CASSVRGVETEAFF. Written as DNA, the CDR3 is TGTGCCAGCAGCGTAAGGGGTGTCGAGACTGAAGCTTTCTTT.

This clone was recorded once. This chain connects TRBV28 to TRBJ2-2; 9 nucleotides align to TRBD1. Looked up from germline, CDR1 is MDHEN and CDR2 is SYDVKM. The CDR3 runs 16 residues. V lost 5 bases to trimming and J lost 2 bases; unmatched junction nucleotides: 6. The CDR3 sequence: CASSAPGQGNTGELFF. CDR3 DNA: TGTGCCAGCAGTGCACCGGGACAGGGCAACACCGGGGAGCTGTTTTTT.

The chain carries TRBV4-2 and TRBJ2-5; D uncertain. This CDR3 contains 15 residues. Germline V lookup: CDR1 LGHNA, CDR2 YNFKEQ. V lost 0 bases to trimming and J lost 1 base, with 9 bases between them. CDR3 nucleotides: TGTGCCAGCAGCCAAGATCTAACTTCCCAAGAGACCCAGTACTTC. This gives the protein CASSQDLTSQETQYF.

The CDR3 region has the DNA TGCGCCAGCAGCCAAGATGATGGGGGGGCCTTCTATGGCTACACCTTC. Translated: CASSQDDGGAFYGYTF. The rearrangement links TRBV4-1 to TRBJ1-2; possible D gene TRBD1, 6 bases. CDR3 length: 16 amino acids. CDR1 is MGHRA and CDR2 is YSYEKL in the germline V gene. V lost 0 bases and J lost 4, with 15 bases in between.

The rearrangement links TRBV7-9 to TRBJ2-5; 8 bases are a match to TRBD1. With V trimmed by 1 base and J by 5 bases, 3 bases remained unmatched. The germline gives CDR1 SEHNR, CDR2 FQNEAQ (reference sequence). The CDR3 is made up of 14 amino acids. CDR3 amino acids: CASSLGQGWETQYF. CDR3 DNA: TGTGCCAGCAGCTTAGGACAGGGGTGGGAGACCCAGTACTTC.

V gene TRBV28 combines with J gene TRBJ1-2, with 8 bases matching TRBD1. CDR1 and CDR2 (germline): MDHEN, SYDVKM. The CDR3 loop spans 17 amino acids. J was trimmed by 5 bases and V by 4 bases; bases with no gene match: 15. CDR3 amino acids: CASSSLTGTGKMYGYTF. The CDR3 nucleotides are TGTGCCAGCAGTTCGTTAACCGGGACAGGCAAAATGTATGGCTACACCTTC.